This T cell receptor (beta chain) is drawn from a study of blood T cell repertoires in COVID-19. The germline gives CDR1 SGHKS, CDR2 YYEKEE (reference sequence). The CDR3 runs 13 residues. V was shortened by 3 bases and J by 2 bases, with 9 bases between the two germline ends. TCRdb's copy holds only in-frame clones and misses some; the assay was immunoSEQ multiplex PCR. Of 200,000 or so clones in the sample, around 80% are singletons; the top ten hold about 1.7%. The chain recombines TRBV5-5 with TRBJ2-7, with a possible D match to TRBD2 (6 bases). The sequencing input was PBMCs or T cells enriched from blood (not recorded which). This clonotype was sampled from a man aged 55 to 69 who had recovered from COVID-19. The CDR3 is CASSWDLAYEQYF. The CDR3 region has the DNA TGTGCCAGCAGCTGGGACTTAGCCTACGAGCAGTACTTC. Based on the CDR3 plus reference TRBV5-5 and TRBJ2-7, the full variable domain is DAGVTQSPTHLIKTRGQQVTLRCSPISGHKSVSWYQQVLGQGPQFIFQYYEKEERGRGNFPDRFSARQFPNYSSELNVNALLLGDSALYLCASSWDLAYEQYFGPGTRLTVT.